A single T cell receptor (beta chain) is shown here with its context. The antigen is undetermined. Primers for the PCR totalled 60 Vbeta and 13 Jbeta. Only in-frame clones appear in the TCRdb table, and some are missing; sequencing was by immunoSEQ multiplex PCR. The sample lists 100,000 or so clones; 82% were seen once. These data originate in a study of cytomegalovirus exposure and HLA in healthy donors. Overall study: Out of 398 genotyped donors, about 80% belonged to the Caucasian-associated ancestry cluster.

General study results and limits: A later analysis reportedly found that, within productive TCRs, an Asian-associated ancestry cluster had fewer N-insertions than the mean observed across the roughly 700 donors. A later look showed TCR association rates differing by HLA locus, highest for DRB1 and lowest for HLA-C. In an earlier analysis, most TCR beta V segments were productive about 87% or about 30% of the time.

V was shortened by 5 bases and J by 11 bases, with 18 bases between the two germline ends. The V gene's germline CDR1 is SQVTM and CDR2 ANQGSEA. The CDR3 sequence is 13 residues long. The rearrangement joins TRBV29-1 to TRBJ1-4; D not certain. Sequenced sample: PBMCs. The clonotype comes from a man aged 30-40 years in good health and CMV-seropositive. The CDR3 loop reads CSVIGEETVKLFF. CDR3 in DNA: TGCAGCGTTATCGGGGAGGAGACTGTGAAACTGTTTTTT.